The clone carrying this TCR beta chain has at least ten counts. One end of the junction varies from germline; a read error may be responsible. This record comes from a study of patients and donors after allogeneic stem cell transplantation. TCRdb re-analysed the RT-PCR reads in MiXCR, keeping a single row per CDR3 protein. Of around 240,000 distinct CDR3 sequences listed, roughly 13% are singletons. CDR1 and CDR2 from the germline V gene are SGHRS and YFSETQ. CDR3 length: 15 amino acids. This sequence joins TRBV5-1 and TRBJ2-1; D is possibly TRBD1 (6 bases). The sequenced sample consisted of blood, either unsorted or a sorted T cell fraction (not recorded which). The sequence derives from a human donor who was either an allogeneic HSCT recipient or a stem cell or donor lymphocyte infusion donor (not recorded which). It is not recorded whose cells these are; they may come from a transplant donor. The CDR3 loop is CASSSQQGRTNKQFF. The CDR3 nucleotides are TGCGCCAGCAGCTCACAACAGGGTAGAACCAATAAGCAGTTCTTC.